The 6 T cell receptor beta chains in this list originate from one sample, sequenced in a study of cytomegalovirus exposure and HLA in healthy donors. PCR was performed using 60 Vbeta and 13 Jbeta primers. Sequenced by immunoSEQ multiplex PCR; TCRdb stores in-frame clones only, minus some. This sample has tens of thousands of clones; around 79% occur once, and the top ten carry less than 7%. The sequencing sample was made of PBMCs. These receptors came from a male donor in good health and CMV-seropositive.

The chain uses TRBV5-5 and TRBJ1-5; D ambiguous. The CDR3 runs 17 residues. Germline-derived CDR1 and CDR2 are SGHKS and YYEKEE (reference sequence). Trimming pared 0 bases from V and 2 bases from J, leaving 15 bases between. CDR3 residues: CASSLDIRGLGNQPQHF. The CDR3 DNA reads TGTGCCAGCAGCTTGGATATTCGGGGTTTGGGCAATCAGCCCCAGCATTTT.

The chain carries TRBV5-1 and TRBJ2-7; unclear D gene. V was pared by 0 bases and J by 2 bases, with 9 bases between. The CDR3 sequence is 14 residues long. Germline V CDR1 and CDR2: SGHRS, YFSETQ. DNA of the CDR3: TGCGCCAGCAGCTTGGCCCCTATAGCCTACGAGCAGTACTTC. Residues: CASSLAPIAYEQYF.

The chain joins TRBV2 to TRBJ1-5, with D uncertain. The CDR3 covers 15 residues. V was trimmed by 8 bases and J by 4 bases, leaving 18 bases between them. Looked up from germline, CDR1 is SNHLY and CDR2 is FYNNEI. CDR3 sequence: CASGEGSNGNQPQHF. CDR3 sequence (DNA): TGTGCCAGCGGGGAGGGCTCCAATGGAAATCAGCCCCAGCATTTT.

The chain couples TRBV4-2 to TRBJ2-3, with 8 positions matching TRBD2. CDR1 LGHNA and CDR2 YNFKEQ come from the germline V gene. V shed 1 base, J shed 6 bases, and the junction held 9 bases outside the gene matches. This CDR3 contains 16 residues. CDR3 nucleotide sequence: TGTGCCAGCAGCCAAGCAGGAGCGGGAGATGCGGATACGCAGTATTTT. This codes for CASSQAGAGDADTQYF.

The V and J genes are TRBV6-6 and TRBJ2-3, with 8 bases identical to TRBD1. Germline loops: CDR1 MNHNY, CDR2 SVGAGI (reference sequence). V trimming: 2 bases; J trimming: 5 bases; junction bases outside the gene matches: 6. CDR3 length: 15 amino acids. DNA of the CDR3: TGTGCCAGCAGTTACGGACAGGGTATGGGAGATACGCAGTATTTT. Its protein is CASSYGQGMGDTQYF.

This clone appeared a single time. The V call is TRBV20-1, the J call TRBJ2-7; a possible D gene is TRBD1 (6 bases). Germline-derived CDR1 and CDR2 are DFQATT and SNEGSKA (reference sequence). V was trimmed by 6 bases and J by 2 bases, leaving 8 bases between them. This CDR3 has 11 amino acids. DNA for the CDR3: TGCAGTGCACACAGGGCCTACGAGCAGTACTTC. It specifies CSAHRAYEQYF.